The next 15 T cell receptor beta chains were all read from a single sample in a study of T cells in women clearing cervical HPV infection. The method was immunoSEQ multiplex PCR; TCRdb's version includes in-frame clones alone and lacks a portion of them. The listing contains tens of thousands of clones. The sequencing sample was made of blood buffy coat. All receptors derive from a woman aged 18 to 75 with a cervical HPV16 infection that either progressed to CIN3+ or cleared (not recorded which).

As to this clone: The read ends 3 residues early relative to the CDR3; the germline J gene fills the gap. V usage is TRBV2 and J usage is TRBJ2-2, with TRBD1 identical over 8 bases. Trimming at V came to 10 bases and at J to 0 bases, leaving 4 bases not matched to a gene. Per the germline V gene, CDR1 is SNHLY and CDR2 is FYNNEI. CDR3 length: 14 amino acids. The sequenced part of the CDR3 DNA is TGTGCCACGCGGACAGGGTCGAACACCGGGGAG. It encodes CATRTGSNTGE. The full CDR3 protein reads CATRTGSNTGELFF.

About this clone: Read data end 3 residues before the CDR3 end; the end is taken from the germline J gene. The chain combines TRBV20-1 with TRBJ2-5; D is possibly TRBD1 (6 bases). From germline, CDR1 is DFQATT and CDR2 SNEGSKA (reference sequence). The CDR3 is made up of 12 amino acids. The V gene lost 6 bases and the J gene lost 2 bases, with 10 bases spanning the gap. CDR3 DNA, as far as it was read: TGCAGTGCCACAGGGAATCAAGAGACC. Translated, it gives CSATGNQET. The entire CDR3 sequence reads CSATGNQETQYF.

About this clone: The CDR3 is cut off 3 residues early in the read; its end comes from the germline J gene. The gene calls are TRBV19 and TRBJ1-2, with D perhaps TRBD1 (6 bases). Germline V gene data show CDR1 as LNHDA and CDR2 as SQIVND (reference sequence). V gave up 2 bases and J gave up 3 bases, with 13 bases separating them. This CDR3 spans 15 amino acids. CDR3 loop: CASSIRGGEDYGYTF. The sequenced part of the CDR3 DNA is TGTGCCAGTAGTATAAGGGGGGGCGAGGACTATGGC.

Of note for this clone: The CDR3 end is not reached by the read, which stops 3 residues before it; the germline J gene fills it in. This chain links TRBV18 with TRBJ1-2, with TRBD1 as a possible D gene (6 bases). The germline V gene has CDR1 KGHSH and CDR2 LQKENI. The CDR3 contains 15 residues. Partial CDR3 DNA: TGTGCCAGCTCACCATATCCAGGGCTTGGGGACATC. This sequence encodes CASSPYPGLGDI. The whole CDR3 reads CASSPYPGLGDIYTF.

With respect to this clone: Germline and junction disagree at one end, which may indicate a read error. The CDR3 extends 3 residues past the end of the read, so its final part is completed from the germline J gene. The sample contains more than one DNA sequence encoding this CDR3. The rearrangement joins TRBV29-1 to TRBJ1-3, with a possible D match to TRBD1 (6 bases). Germline V gene lookup returns CDR1 SQVTM and CDR2 ANQGSEA. This CDR3 has 13 amino acids. The DNA read from the CDR3 is TGCAGCGTTCTCCAGGGGCCGGGAAACACG. As protein: CSVLQGPGNT. The entire CDR3 protein is CSVLQGPGNTIYF. The whole variable domain, remainder taken from reference TRBV29-1 and TRBJ1-3, is SAVISQKPSRDICQRGTSLTIQCQVDSQVTMMFWYRQQPGQSLTLIATANQGSEATYESGFVIDKFPISRPNLTFSTLTVSNMSPEDSSIYLCSVLQGPGNTIYFGEGSWLTVV.

Points on this clone: The read ends 3 residues early relative to the CDR3; the germline J gene fills the gap. The chain links TRBV20-1 to TRBJ2-5; 10 bases are a match to TRBD2. V gave up 6 bases and J gave up 4 bases; unmatched junction bases: 8. Germline V gives CDR1 DFQATT, CDR2 SNEGSKA (reference sequence). The CDR3 has 14 amino acids. The chain's CDR3 is CSADFLAGVETQYF. The part of the CDR3 DNA that was read is TGCAGTGCCGACTTTCTAGCGGGGGTAGAGACC.

Of note for this clone: The read terminates 3 residues ahead of where the CDR3 ends, so the germline J gene completes it. V gene TRBV7-9 combines with J gene TRBJ1-2; perhaps TRBD1 as D (5 bases). Per germline, CDR1 SEHNR and CDR2 FQNEAQ (reference sequence). This CDR3 has 15 amino acids. CDR3 in amino acids: CASSFSGGNSYDYTF. The CDR3 bases that were read are TGTGCCAGCAGCTTTTCCGGGGGGAACTCCTACGAC.

About this clone: The sequenced fragment ends 3 residues before the CDR3 boundary, so the rest is inferred from the germline J gene. This chain joins TRBV10-1 and TRBJ1-1; TRBD1 agrees at 9 bases. The CDR3 is made up of 13 amino acids. The V and J ends lost 8 bases and 5 bases, in that order; junction bases with no gene match: 6. CDR1 WNHNN and CDR2 SYGVQD come from the germline V gene (reference sequence). Here the CDR3 reads CASAMTGGTEAFF. The CDR3 DNA, read in part, is TGCGCCAGCGCGATGACAGGGGGAACTGAA.

Concerning this clone itself: The read ends 3 residues before the CDR3 terminus; that terminus is restored from the germline J gene. The chain couples TRBV7-3 to TRBJ1-4; unclear D gene. The CDR3 consists of 14 residues. Looked up from germline, CDR1 is SGHTA and CDR2 is FQGTGA. The CDR3 protein is CASSYTGENSPLFF. The part of the CDR3 DNA that was read is TGTGCCAGCAGCTACACCGGGGAGAATTCACCA.

Comments on this clone: The read halts 3 residues ahead of the CDR3 end, with the missing end drawn from the germline J gene. Additional DNA sequences in this sample encode the identical CDR3. V and J are TRBV14 and TRBJ2-5; 10 positions match TRBD2. The junction had 4 bases not matched to a gene; V was cut back by 1 base and J by 2 bases. CDR1 and CDR2 (germline): SGHDN, FVKESK. The CDR3 runs 16 residues. CDR3 in amino acids: CASSQVGAGGQETQYF. The CDR3 bases that were read are TGTGCCAGCAGCCAAGTCGGAGCGGGGGGGCAAGAGACC.

In regard to this clone: The read is 3 residues too short to cover the CDR3 end, so that end is filled in from the germline J gene. The rearrangement uses TRBV20-1 and TRBJ2-2, with 9 bases identical to TRBD1. This CDR3 has 18 amino acids. V shed 0 bases, J shed 4 bases, and the junction held 12 bases outside the gene matches. CDR1 and CDR2 (germline): DFQATT, SNEGSKA (reference sequence). CDR3: CSARDPGQGVPSTGELFF. The sequenced CDR3 bases are TGCAGTGCTAGAGATCCGGGACAGGGCGTTCCGAGCACCGGGGAG.

In the case of this clone: The CDR3 end is not reached by the read, which stops 3 residues before it; the germline J gene fills it in. The gene calls are TRBV18 and TRBJ2-4; D not resolved. The germline CDR1 and CDR2 sequences are KGHSH and LQKENI. This CDR3 is 15 amino acids long. The DNA read from the CDR3 is TGTGCCAGCTCACCCATTGAACCTTCTAACTATGGT. It codes for CASSPIEPSNYG. The complete CDR3 sequence is CASSPIEPSNYGQYF.

With regard to this clone: The read finishes 3 residues shy of the CDR3 end, and the germline J gene is used to complete it. The chain uses TRBV7-6 and TRBJ2-5, with a possible D match to TRBD2 (6 bases). The germline V and J ends were trimmed by 4 bases and 4 bases, with 16 bases remaining between them. CDR1 is SGHVS, CDR2 FNYEAQ, per germline. This CDR3 region has 15 residues. The covered CDR3 bases are TGTGCCAGCAGCTCCGACCCGCGGGGTCGAGAGACC. Its protein product is CASSSDPRGRET. The whole CDR3 sequence reads CASSSDPRGRETQYF.

Of note for this clone: The read comes to an end 3 residues before the CDR3 does, leaving the germline J gene to fill in the end. The gene calls are TRBV18 and TRBJ1-1; D unresolved. The CDR3 is 12 residues long. Trimming cost V 3 bases and J 6 bases, with 8 bases left between them. The germline V gene encodes CDR1 KGHSH and CDR2 LQKENI. Partial CDR3 DNA: TGTGCCAGCTCACCCCTCAGCGCTGAA. Its protein is CASSPLSAE. The whole CDR3 sequence reads CASSPLSAEAFF.

In the case of this clone: The read finishes 3 residues shy of the CDR3 end, and the germline J gene is used to complete it. The gene calls are TRBV18 and TRBJ1-6; 9 bases match TRBD1. Trimming took 6 bases from V and 9 from J; bases not matched to a gene: 12. The CDR3 extends over 16 amino acids. Germline V CDR1 and CDR2: KGHSH, LQKENI. Incomplete CDR3 DNA: TGTGCCAGCTCTCAACTCCCGGGACAGGGATTTTCACCC. Its translation: CASSQLPGQGFSP. The whole CDR3 region reads CASSQLPGQGFSPLHF.